These 10 T cell receptor beta chains originate from one sample sequenced in a study of cytomegalovirus exposure and HLA in healthy donors. The PCR contained 60 Vbeta and 13 Jbeta primers. Libraries were prepared by immunoSEQ multiplex PCR; TCRdb keeps only in-frame clonotypes and omits some of them. The sample holds 100,000 to 150,000 clones, around four fifths seen once. Input material: PBMCs. These receptors originate from a female donor in good health and CMV-seronegative.

CDR3 in amino acids: CASSKAGGRNEQFF. Here the CDR3 DNA reads TGTGCCAGTAGTAAAGCGGGAGGCAGGAATGAGCAGTTCTTC. V gene TRBV19 combines with J gene TRBJ2-1; 9 bases align to TRBD2. Germline V gene data show CDR1 as LNHDA and CDR2 as SQIVND (reference sequence). This CDR3 has 14 residues. The ends lost 4 bases at V and 7 bases at J; junction bases unmatched: 5.

The chain has TRBV14 and TRBJ1-1; possibly TRBD1 for D (5 bases). CDR3 length: 13 amino acids. The germline gives CDR1 SGHDN, CDR2 FVKESK. V gave up 6 bases and J gave up 0 bases, with 8 bases separating them. The CDR3 nucleotides are TGTGCCAGCAGTGGACAACTGAACACTGAAGCTTTCTTT. The encoded protein is CASSGQLNTEAFF.

This clone was seen more than once but under ten times. This chain uses TRBV5-1 with TRBJ1-5; 8 bases line up with TRBD1. J lost 3 bases, V lost 4 bases, and 6 bases had no gene match. CDR1 is SGHRS, CDR2 YFSETQ, per germline. The CDR3 totals 15 residues. The CDR3: CASSGQGEPNQPQHF. CDR3 DNA sequence: TGCGCCAGCAGCGGACAGGGCGAACCCAATCAGCCCCAGCATTTT. Together with reference TRBV5-1 and TRBJ1-5, the CDR3 gives the full variable domain: KAGVTQTPRYLIKTRGQQVTLSCSPISGHRSVSWYQQTPGQGLQFLFEYFSETQRNKGNFPGRFSGRQFSNSRSEMNVSTLELGDSALYLCASSGQGEPNQPQHFGDGTRLSIL.

The V and J genes are TRBV14 and TRBJ1-2, with D tentatively TRBD1 (5 bases). Germline-derived CDR1 and CDR2 are SGHDN and FVKESK. CDR3 length equals 15 residues. Trimming pared 0 bases from V and 1 base from J, leaving 9 bases between. The CDR3 DNA reads as TGTGCCAGCAGCCAAGATCTGGGGCTTAACTATGGCTACACCTTC. It codes for CASSQDLGLNYGYTF.

The chain has TRBV29-1 and TRBJ1-2, with TRBD1 matching 12 bases. J was trimmed by 8 bases and V by 7 bases; bases with no gene match: 14. The CDR3 length is 15 residues. Germline lookup yields CDR1 SQVTM and CDR2 ANQGSEA. The CDR3 bases are TGCAGCGCCGCGGTACCGGGACAGGGGGCCTGGGGCTACACCTTC. Its translation is CSAAVPGQGAWGYTF.

The rearrangement links TRBV19 to TRBJ1-2; TRBD1 matches 7 bases. The germline gives CDR1 LNHDA, CDR2 SQIVND (reference sequence). Trimming cost V 7 bases and J 0 bases; bases outside gene matches: 5. This CDR3 has 14 residues. Written as DNA, the CDR3 is TGTGCCAGTAAGAAGGGGGCGACTAACTATGGCTACACCTTC. This gives the protein CASKKGATNYGYTF.

This clone was seen a few times. The chain recombines TRBV5-1 with TRBJ1-3, with unresolved D. The V end lost 0 bases, the J end lost 0 bases, and 4 bases lay between the germline ends. Germline CDR1 and CDR2: SGHRS and YFSETQ. The CDR3 is 14 amino acids. In DNA, the CDR3 is TGCGCCAGCAGCTTGGACAGCTCTGGAAACACCATATATTTT. It is translated as CASSLDSSGNTIYF.

The J gene is TRBJ1-4, the V gene TRBV6-1; the D gene is possibly TRBD1 (6 bases). The CDR3 runs to 18 residues. Trimming shortened V by 3 bases and J by 5 bases, and 22 bases separated the two germline ends. CDR1 and CDR2 from the germline V gene are MNHNS and SASEGT. DNA of the CDR3: TGTGCCAGCAGTGAGCTAGGTCAGGGGAATCCGTTGAATGAAAAACTGTTTTTT. It yields the protein CASSELGQGNPLNEKLFF.

The chain is built from TRBV7-8 and TRBJ1-2, with unresolved D. V was cut by 8 bases and J by 2 bases, with 15 bases left in between. Looked up from germline, CDR1 is SGHVS and CDR2 is FQNEAQ. This CDR3 has 14 residues. CDR3 in amino acids: CASARRDGNYGYTF. In nucleotides, the CDR3 is TGTGCCAGCGCCAGGAGGGATGGGAACTATGGCTACACCTTC.

The J gene is TRBJ1-2, the V gene TRBV30; the match to TRBD1 covers 8 bases. This CDR3 region has 11 residues. Germline assignment: CDR1 GTSNPN and CDR2 SVGIG (reference sequence). Trimming removed 3 bases from V and 6 bases from J; junction bases left unmatched: 0. The CDR3 loop reads CAWRTGDGYTF. CDR3 DNA: TGTGCCTGGAGGACAGGGGATGGCTACACCTTC. Full variable domain (remainder filled in from reference TRBV30 and TRBJ1-2): SQTIHQWPATLVQPVGSPLSLECTVEGTSNPNLYWYRQAAGRGLQLLFYSVGIGQISSEVPQNLSASRPQDRQFILSSKKLLLSDSGFYLCAWRTGDGYTFGSGTRLTVV.